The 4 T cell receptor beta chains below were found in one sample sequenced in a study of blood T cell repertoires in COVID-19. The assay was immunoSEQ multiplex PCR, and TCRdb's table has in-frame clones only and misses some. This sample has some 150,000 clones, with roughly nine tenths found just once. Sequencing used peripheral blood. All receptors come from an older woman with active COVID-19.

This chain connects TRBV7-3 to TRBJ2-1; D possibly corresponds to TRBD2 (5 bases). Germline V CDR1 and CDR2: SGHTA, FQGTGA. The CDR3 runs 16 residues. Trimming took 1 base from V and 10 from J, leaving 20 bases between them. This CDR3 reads CASSLRAVTTGGEQFF. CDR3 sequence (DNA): TGTGCCAGCAGCTTAAGGGCAGTGACAACGGGCGGGGAGCAGTTCTTC.

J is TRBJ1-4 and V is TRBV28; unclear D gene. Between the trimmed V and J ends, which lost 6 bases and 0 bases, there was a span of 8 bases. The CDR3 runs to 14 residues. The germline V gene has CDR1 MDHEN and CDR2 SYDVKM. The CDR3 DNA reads TGTGCCAGCAGCAAATTTGCAACTAATGAAAAACTGTTTTTT. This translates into CASSKFATNEKLFF.

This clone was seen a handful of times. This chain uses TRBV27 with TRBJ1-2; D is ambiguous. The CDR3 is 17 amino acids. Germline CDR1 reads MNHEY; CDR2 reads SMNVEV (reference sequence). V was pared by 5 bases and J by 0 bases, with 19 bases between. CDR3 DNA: TGTGCCAGCAGTCTAAGGGTCGGGGAGTACTCTAACTATGGCTACACCTTC. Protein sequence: CASSLRVGEYSNYGYTF.

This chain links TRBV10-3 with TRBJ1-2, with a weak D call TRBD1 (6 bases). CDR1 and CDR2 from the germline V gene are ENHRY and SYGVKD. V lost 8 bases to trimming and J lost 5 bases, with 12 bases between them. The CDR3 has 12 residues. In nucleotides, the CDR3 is TGTGCCATCGGGCAGGGGATTTATGGCTACACCTTC. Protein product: CAIGQGIYGYTF.